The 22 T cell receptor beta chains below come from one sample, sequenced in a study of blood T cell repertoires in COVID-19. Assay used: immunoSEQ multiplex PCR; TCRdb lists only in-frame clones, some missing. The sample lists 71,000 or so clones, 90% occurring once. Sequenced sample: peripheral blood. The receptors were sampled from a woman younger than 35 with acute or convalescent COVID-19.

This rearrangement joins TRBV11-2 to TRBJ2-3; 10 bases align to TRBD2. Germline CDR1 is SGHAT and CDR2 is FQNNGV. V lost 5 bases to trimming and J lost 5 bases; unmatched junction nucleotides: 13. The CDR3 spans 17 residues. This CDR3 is CASSQTPLAGTLDTQYF. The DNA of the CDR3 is TGTGCCAGCAGCCAAACTCCACTAGCGGGAACCTTAGATACGCAGTATTTT.

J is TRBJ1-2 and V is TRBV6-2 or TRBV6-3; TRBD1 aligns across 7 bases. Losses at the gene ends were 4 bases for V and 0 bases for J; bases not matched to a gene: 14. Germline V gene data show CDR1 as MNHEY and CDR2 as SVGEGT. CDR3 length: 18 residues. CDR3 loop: CASSFVATGTGSNYGYTF. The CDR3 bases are TGTGCCAGCAGTTTCGTCGCGACAGGGACGGGATCTAACTATGGCTACACCTTC.

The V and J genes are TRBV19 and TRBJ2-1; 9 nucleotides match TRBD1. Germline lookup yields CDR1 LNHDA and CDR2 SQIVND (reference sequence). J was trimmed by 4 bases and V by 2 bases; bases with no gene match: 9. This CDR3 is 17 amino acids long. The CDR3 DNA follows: TGTGCCAGTAGTATACTGTTTGGGGGGACAGGGTACAATGAGCAGTTCTTC. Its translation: CASSILFGGTGYNEQFF. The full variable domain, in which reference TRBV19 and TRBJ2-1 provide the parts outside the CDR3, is DGGITQSPKYLFRKEGQNVTLSCEQNLNHDAMYWYRQDPGQGLRLIYYSQIVNDFQKGDIAEGYSVSREKKESFPLTVTSAQKNPTAFYLCASSILFGGTGYNEQFFGPGTRLTVL.

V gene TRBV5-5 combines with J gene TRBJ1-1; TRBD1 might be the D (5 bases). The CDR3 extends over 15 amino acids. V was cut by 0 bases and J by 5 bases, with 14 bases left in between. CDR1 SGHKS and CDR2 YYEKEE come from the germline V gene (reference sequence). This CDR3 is CASSLGRDRGTEAFF. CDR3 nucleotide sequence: TGTGCCAGCAGCTTGGGTAGGGATCGGGGGACTGAAGCTTTCTTT.

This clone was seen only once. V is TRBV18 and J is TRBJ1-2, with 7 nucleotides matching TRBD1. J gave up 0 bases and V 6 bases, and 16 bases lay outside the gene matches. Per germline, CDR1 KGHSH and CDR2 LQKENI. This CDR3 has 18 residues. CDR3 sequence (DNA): TGTGCCAGCTCGGGGACTGACTACAGGGGTCATACTAACTATGGCTACACCTTC. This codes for CASSGTDYRGHTNYGYTF. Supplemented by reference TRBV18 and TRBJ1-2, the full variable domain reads NAGVMQNPRHLVRRRGQEARLRCSPMKGHSHVYWYRQLPEEGLKFMVYLQKENIIDESGMPKERFSAEFPKEGPSILRIQQVVRGDSAAYFCASSGTDYRGHTNYGYTFGSGTRLTVV.

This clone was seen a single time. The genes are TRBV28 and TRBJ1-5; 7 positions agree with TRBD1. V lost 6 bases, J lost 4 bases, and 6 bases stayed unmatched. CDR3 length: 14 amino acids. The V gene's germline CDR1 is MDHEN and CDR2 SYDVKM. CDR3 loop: CASSLRDSNQPQHF. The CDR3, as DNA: TGTGCCAGCAGCCTCCGGGACAGTAATCAGCCCCAGCATTTT.

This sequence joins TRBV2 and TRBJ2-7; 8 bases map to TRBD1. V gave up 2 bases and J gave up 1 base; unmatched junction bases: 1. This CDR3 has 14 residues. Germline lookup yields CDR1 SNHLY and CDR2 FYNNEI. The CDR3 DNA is TGTGCCAGCAGTGAACAGGGGGCATCCTACGAGCAGTACTTC. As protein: CASSEQGASYEQYF.

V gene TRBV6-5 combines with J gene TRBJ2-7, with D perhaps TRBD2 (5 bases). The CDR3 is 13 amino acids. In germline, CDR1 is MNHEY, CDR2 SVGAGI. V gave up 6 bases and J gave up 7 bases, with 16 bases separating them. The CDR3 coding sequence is TGTGCCAGCAGCTCGAGAGGGCCTACAGAGCAGTACTTC. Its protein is CASSSRGPTEQYF.

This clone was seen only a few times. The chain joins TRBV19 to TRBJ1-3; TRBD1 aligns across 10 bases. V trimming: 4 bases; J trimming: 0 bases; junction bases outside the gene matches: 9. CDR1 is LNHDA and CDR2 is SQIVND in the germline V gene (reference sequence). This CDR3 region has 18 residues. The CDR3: CASSTAGQGMSSGNTIYF. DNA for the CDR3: TGTGCCAGTAGTACCGCGGGACAGGGGATGTCCTCTGGAAACACCATATATTTT.

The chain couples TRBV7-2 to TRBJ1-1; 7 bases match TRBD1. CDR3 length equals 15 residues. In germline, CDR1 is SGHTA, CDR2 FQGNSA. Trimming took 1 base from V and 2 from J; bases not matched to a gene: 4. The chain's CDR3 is CASSLGGDSNTEAFF. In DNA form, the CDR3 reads TGTGCCAGCAGCTTAGGGGGGGACAGCAACACTGAAGCTTTCTTT.

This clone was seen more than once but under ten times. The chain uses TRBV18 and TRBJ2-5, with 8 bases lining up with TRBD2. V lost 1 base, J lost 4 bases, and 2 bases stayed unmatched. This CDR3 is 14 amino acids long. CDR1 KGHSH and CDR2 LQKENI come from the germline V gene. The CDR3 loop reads CASSPLREGETQYF. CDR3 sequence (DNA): TGTGCCAGCTCACCACTACGGGAGGGAGAGACCCAGTACTTC.

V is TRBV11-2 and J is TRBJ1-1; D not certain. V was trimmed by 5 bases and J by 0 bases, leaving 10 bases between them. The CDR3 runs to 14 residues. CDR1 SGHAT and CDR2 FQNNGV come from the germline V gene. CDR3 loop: CASSPTTVNTEAFF. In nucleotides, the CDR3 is TGTGCCAGCAGCCCCACCACGGTGAACACTGAAGCTTTCTTT.

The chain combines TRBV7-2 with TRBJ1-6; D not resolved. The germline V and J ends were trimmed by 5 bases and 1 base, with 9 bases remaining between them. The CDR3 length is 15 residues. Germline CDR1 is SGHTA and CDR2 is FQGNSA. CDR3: CASSTSRSYNSPLHF. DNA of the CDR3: TGTGCCAGCAGCACATCCAGGTCCTATAATTCACCCCTCCACTTT.

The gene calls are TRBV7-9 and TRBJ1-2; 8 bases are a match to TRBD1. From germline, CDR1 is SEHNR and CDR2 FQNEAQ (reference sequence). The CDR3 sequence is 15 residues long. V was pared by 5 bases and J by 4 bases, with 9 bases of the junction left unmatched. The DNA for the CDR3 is TGTGCCAGCAGCCAGATCCGGACAGGGACCTATGGCTACACCTTC. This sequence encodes CASSQIRTGTYGYTF. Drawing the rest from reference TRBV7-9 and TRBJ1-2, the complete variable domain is DTGVSQNPRHKITKRGQNVTFRCDPISEHNRLYWYRQTLGQGPEFLTYFQNEAQLEKSRLLSDRFSAERPKGSFSTLEIQRTEQGDSAMYLCASSQIRTGTYGYTFGSGTRLTVV.

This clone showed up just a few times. CDR3 in DNA: TGTGCCAGCAGTCCCCACGGGACAGGGGGCCGCGAGCAGTACTTC. Protein product: CASSPHGTGGREQYF. V is TRBV25-1 and J is TRBJ2-7; 12 nucleotides match TRBD1. Germline V gene sequence: CDR1 MGHDK, CDR2 SYGVNS. With 5 bases clipped from V and 6 bases from J, the junction kept 8 bases outside the gene matches. This CDR3 has 15 residues.

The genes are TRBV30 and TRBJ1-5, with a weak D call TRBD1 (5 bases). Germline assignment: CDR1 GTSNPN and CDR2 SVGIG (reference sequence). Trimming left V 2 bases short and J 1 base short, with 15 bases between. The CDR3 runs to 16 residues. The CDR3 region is CAWSSDSGLSNQPQHF. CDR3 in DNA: TGTGCCTGGAGTTCGGATTCAGGGCTGAGCAATCAGCCCCAGCATTTT. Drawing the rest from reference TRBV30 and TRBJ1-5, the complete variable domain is SQTIHQWPATLVQPVGSPLSLECTVEGTSNPNLYWYRQAAGRGLQLLFYSVGIGQISSEVPQNLSASRPQDRQFILSSKKLLLSDSGFYLCAWSSDSGLSNQPQHFGDGTRLSIL.

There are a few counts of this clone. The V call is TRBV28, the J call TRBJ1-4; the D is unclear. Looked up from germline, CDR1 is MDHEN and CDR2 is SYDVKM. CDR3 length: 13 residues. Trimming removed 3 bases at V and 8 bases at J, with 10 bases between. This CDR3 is CASSFERGEKLFF. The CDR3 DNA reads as TGTGCCAGCAGTTTCGAACGCGGGGAAAAACTGTTTTTT.

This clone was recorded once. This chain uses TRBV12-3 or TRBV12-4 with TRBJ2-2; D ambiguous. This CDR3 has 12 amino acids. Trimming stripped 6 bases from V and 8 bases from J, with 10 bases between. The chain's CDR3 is CASSLFTGELFF. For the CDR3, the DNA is TGTGCCAGCAGCCTGTTTACTGGGGAGCTGTTTTTT.

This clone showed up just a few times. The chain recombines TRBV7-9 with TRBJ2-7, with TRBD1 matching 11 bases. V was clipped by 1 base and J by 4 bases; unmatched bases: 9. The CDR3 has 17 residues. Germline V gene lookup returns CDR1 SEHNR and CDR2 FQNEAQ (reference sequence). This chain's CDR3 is CASSLGYGTGGRYEQYF. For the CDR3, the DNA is TGTGCCAGCAGCTTAGGGTATGGGACAGGGGGTCGGTACGAGCAGTACTTC.

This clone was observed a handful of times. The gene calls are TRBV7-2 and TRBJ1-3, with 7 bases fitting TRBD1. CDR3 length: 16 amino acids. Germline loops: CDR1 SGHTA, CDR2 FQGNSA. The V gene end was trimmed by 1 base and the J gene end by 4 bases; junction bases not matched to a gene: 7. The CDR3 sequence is CASSLVQGVAGNTIYF. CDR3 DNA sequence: TGTGCCAGCAGCTTAGTGCAGGGGGTCGCGGGAAACACCATATATTTT.

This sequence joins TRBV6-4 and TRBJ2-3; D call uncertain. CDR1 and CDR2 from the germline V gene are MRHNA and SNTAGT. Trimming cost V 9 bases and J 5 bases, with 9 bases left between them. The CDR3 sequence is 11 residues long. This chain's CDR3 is CARAEVDTQYF. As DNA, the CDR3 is TGTGCCAGAGCTGAGGTAGATACGCAGTATTTT.

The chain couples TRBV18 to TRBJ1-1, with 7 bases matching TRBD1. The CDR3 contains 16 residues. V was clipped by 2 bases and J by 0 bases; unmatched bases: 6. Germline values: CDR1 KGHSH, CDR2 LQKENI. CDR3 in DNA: TGTGCCAGCTCACCAATGGCAGGGGGAATGAACACTGAAGCTTTCTTT. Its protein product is CASSPMAGGMNTEAFF.